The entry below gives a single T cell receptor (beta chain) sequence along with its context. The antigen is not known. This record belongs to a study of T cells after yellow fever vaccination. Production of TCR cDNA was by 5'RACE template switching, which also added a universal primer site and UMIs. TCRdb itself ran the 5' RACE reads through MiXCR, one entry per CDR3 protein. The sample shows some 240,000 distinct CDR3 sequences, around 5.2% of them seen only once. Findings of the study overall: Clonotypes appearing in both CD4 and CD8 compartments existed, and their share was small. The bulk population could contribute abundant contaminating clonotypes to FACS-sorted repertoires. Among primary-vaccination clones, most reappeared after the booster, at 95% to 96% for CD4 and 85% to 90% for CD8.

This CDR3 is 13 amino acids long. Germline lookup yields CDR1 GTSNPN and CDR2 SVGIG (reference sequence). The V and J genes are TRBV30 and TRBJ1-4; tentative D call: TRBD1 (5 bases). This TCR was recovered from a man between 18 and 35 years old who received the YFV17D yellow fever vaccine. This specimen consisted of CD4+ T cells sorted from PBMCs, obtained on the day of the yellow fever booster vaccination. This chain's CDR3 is CGGRVHNVEKLFF. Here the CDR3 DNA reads TGTGGGGGGAGGGTCCACAACGTCGAAAAACTGTTTTTT.